The 29 T cell receptor beta chains in this list originate from one sample, sequenced in a study of T cell repertoires in cytomegalovirus infection. TCRdb independently ran MiXCR on the reads; one entry per CDR3 protein. Here the sample spans about 400,000 distinct CDR3 sequences, 18% being singletons. Sequencing used PBMCs. Source of these receptors: a human donor in good health (CMV status not recorded). Some clones in this sample may be carry-over from other donors' samples.

This chain connects TRBV20-1 to TRBJ1-5; 11 nucleotides align to TRBD1. V lost 2 bases, J lost 5 bases, and 5 bases stayed unmatched. Germline V lookup: CDR1 DFQATT, CDR2 SNEGSKA (reference sequence). CDR3 size: 15 residues. The CDR3 DNA follows: TGCAGTGCTAGACGGACAGGGGGCTTGGATCAGCCCCAGCATTTT. Translated: CSARRTGGLDQPQHF.

The rearrangement links TRBV12-3 or TRBV12-4 to TRBJ2-3; no clear D. V was shortened by 3 bases and J by 3 bases, with 4 bases between the two germline ends. The CDR3 is 12 amino acids. The DNA of the CDR3 is TGTGCCAGCAGTTTCATGACAGATACGCAGTATTTT. It encodes CASSFMTDTQYF.

CDR3 residues: CAISEGQFYEQYF. In DNA form, the CDR3 reads TGTGCCATCAGTGAGGGGCAGTTCTACGAGCAGTACTTC. The gene calls are TRBV10-3 and TRBJ2-7; D is unresolved. Germline-derived CDR1 and CDR2 are ENHRY and SYGVKD. CDR3 length equals 13 residues. V lost 2 bases and J lost 3, with 8 bases in between.

Turning to this clonotype: A much more abundant neighbour one base away suggests this may be a read error. The rearrangement uses TRBV4-3 and TRBJ1-6, with 7 bases matching TRBD1. In germline, CDR1 is LGHNA, CDR2 YSLEER. V lost 1 base, J lost 7 bases, and 4 bases stayed unmatched. The CDR3 contains 15 residues. The CDR3 is CASSQGTGYNSPLHF. CDR3 bases: TGCGCCAGCAGCCAAGGGACAGGTTACAATTCACCCCTCCACTTT.

V usage is TRBV20-1 and J usage is TRBJ2-1; 11 positions agree with TRBD2. The trim removed 5 bases at V and 5 bases at J, leaving 5 bases unmatched. Germline V gene sequence: CDR1 DFQATT, CDR2 SNEGSKA (reference sequence). This CDR3 has 14 amino acids. The CDR3 spells CSAPPGLADNEQFF. DNA of the CDR3: TGCAGTGCTCCTCCGGGACTAGCGGACAATGAGCAGTTCTTC.

The chain uses TRBV19 and TRBJ2-1; no clear D gene. Trimming took off 10 bases at V and 6 bases at J, with 16 bases between the two ends. CDR1 LNHDA and CDR2 SQIVND come from the germline V gene (reference sequence). The CDR3 extends over 13 amino acids. CDR3 sequence reads: CATSLLDANEQFF. CDR3 DNA: TGTGCCACCTCCCTCTTAGACGCCAATGAGCAGTTCTTC.

This clonotype was seen only a few times. The rearrangement uses TRBV23-1 and TRBJ2-3; 11 bases agree with TRBD2. TRBV23-1 is assigned to the ORF class and has an uncertain function. There are 18 residues in the CDR3. The V gene end was trimmed by 0 bases and the J gene end by 2 bases; junction bases not matched to a gene: 7. CDR3 in DNA: TGCGCCAGCAGTCAATCGAGGGCTAGCGGGGGGACCACAGATACGCAGTATTTT. This gives the protein CASSQSRASGGTTDTQYF.

The chain combines TRBV2 with TRBJ1-6; D is ambiguous. Trimming pared 3 bases from V and 0 bases from J, leaving 6 bases between. This CDR3 is 15 amino acids long. Germline CDR1 and CDR2: SNHLY and FYNNEI. The CDR3 bases are TGTGCCAGCAGTGATAGCAGCTCCTATAATTCACCCCTCCACTTT. The encoded protein is CASSDSSSYNSPLHF. The variable domain in full, completed from reference TRBV2 and TRBJ1-6, reads EPEVTQTPSHQVTQMGQEVILRCVPISNHLYFYWYRQILGQKVEFLVSFYNNEISEKSEIFDDQFSVERPDGSNFTLKIRSTKLEDSAMYFCASSDSSSYNSPLHFGNGTRLTVT.

V usage is TRBV5-1 and J usage is TRBJ2-2; D is possibly TRBD1 (5 bases). CDR3 length: 15 amino acids. The germline CDR1 and CDR2 sequences are SGHRS and YFSETQ. With 3 bases removed from V and 4 bases from J, the gap between germline ends came to 13 bases. The CDR3, as DNA: TGCGCCAGCAGCTGGCAGGGCCCGGGCACCGGGGAGCTGTTTTTT. This translates into CASSWQGPGTGELFF.

This clonotype was picked up a small number of times. V and J are TRBV23-1 and TRBJ2-7; D possibly corresponds to TRBD2 (5 bases). TRBV23-1 is an ORF, with its function uncertain. The CDR3 totals 15 residues. With 0 bases removed from V and 0 bases from J, the gap between germline ends came to 9 bases. CDR3 DNA sequence: TGCGCCAGCAGTCAATCGGAGGAGAGCTCCTACGAGCAGTACTTC. The encoded protein is CASSQSEESSYEQYF.

This clonotype appeared many times. The chain has TRBV6-1 and TRBJ1-1; no reliable D call. V gave up 8 bases and J gave up 5 bases, with 9 bases separating them. Per the germline V gene, CDR1 is MNHNS and CDR2 is SASEGT. The CDR3 is made up of 11 amino acids. The CDR3 is CASGIRTEAFF. CDR3 nucleotide sequence: TGTGCCAGCGGGATAAGAACTGAAGCTTTCTTT.

The chain employs TRBV5-4 and TRBJ2-1; 8 bases are shared with TRBD2. Per the germline V gene, CDR1 is SGHNT and CDR2 is YYREEE (reference sequence). The CDR3 runs to 16 residues. Unmatched junction bases numbered 10, after V lost 4 bases and J lost 4 bases. CDR3: CASSTQAGADYNEQFF. The CDR3 DNA reads as TGTGCCAGCAGCACCCAAGCGGGAGCCGATTACAATGAGCAGTTCTTC.

The table lists this clonotype with many counts. This CDR3 is CASSSGQRNSNQPQHF. The DNA of the CDR3 is TGTGCCAGCAGCTCGGGACAGCGTAATAGCAATCAGCCCCAGCATTTT. The chain couples TRBV7-6 to TRBJ1-5, with TRBD1 matching over 7 bases. Trimming at V came to 4 bases and at J to 0 bases, leaving 6 bases not matched to a gene. The CDR3 runs 16 residues. Germline-derived CDR1 and CDR2 are SGHVS and FNYEAQ.

This clonotype was observed a few times. This chain connects TRBV12-3 or TRBV12-4 to TRBJ2-1; D ambiguous. This CDR3 spans 12 amino acids. V shed 3 bases and J shed 8 bases, with 8 bases lying between them. CDR3 residues: CASSFAGDEQFF. The CDR3 bases are TGTGCCAGCAGTTTTGCCGGCGATGAGCAGTTCTTC.

This clonotype was seen ten or more times. The rearrangement joins TRBV7-2 to TRBJ2-7; no clear D. Trimming pared 0 bases from V and 0 bases from J, leaving 12 bases between. CDR3 size: 16 residues. The germline gives CDR1 SGHTA, CDR2 FQGNSA. In DNA form, the CDR3 reads TGTGCCAGCAGCTTAGCGCGACTCACGAGCTCCTACGAGCAGTACTTC. Translation: CASSLARLTSSYEQYF.

The sample holds many counts of this clonotype. V is TRBV18 and J is TRBJ2-5; unclear D gene. CDR3 length: 12 amino acids. CDR1 KGHSH and CDR2 LQKENI come from the germline V gene. Trimming stripped 8 bases from V and 2 bases from J, with 9 bases between. The CDR3 nucleotides are TGTGCCAGCAGCCCCGGGCAAGAGACCCAGTACTTC. It specifies CASSPGQETQYF.

CDR3 in amino acids: CASRGYTDTQYF. CDR3 nucleotides: TGTGCCAGCCGGGGTTACACAGATACGCAGTATTTT. The rearrangement links TRBV12-3 or TRBV12-4 to TRBJ2-3; D might be TRBD2 (5 bases). Between the trimmed V and J ends, which lost 8 bases and 2 bases, there was a span of 8 bases. This CDR3 comprises 12 residues.

V is TRBV7-9 and J is TRBJ1-2; D not certain. The germline V and J ends were trimmed by 5 bases and 10 bases, with 17 bases remaining between them. There are 13 residues in the CDR3. Germline-derived CDR1 and CDR2 are SEHNR and FQNEAQ (reference sequence). CDR3 loop: CASSAGNVLSYTF. CDR3 bases: TGTGCCAGCAGCGCGGGGAACGTTCTATCCTACACCTTC.

This clonotype has just a few counts. The V call is TRBV19, the J call TRBJ2-3; weak D call: TRBD2 (6 bases). The length of the CDR3 is 15 residues. Germline V CDR1 and CDR2: LNHDA, SQIVND (reference sequence). Trimming removed 8 bases at V and 5 bases at J, with 20 bases between. CDR3 DNA: TGTGCCAGTTCTGACCGCGGGACCCCCGGAGATACGCAGTATTTT. This codes for CASSDRGTPGDTQYF.

In its sample, this clonotype was seen many times. J is TRBJ2-2 and V is TRBV4-3; TRBD2 matches at 7 bases. The V and J ends lost 1 base and 0 bases, in that order; junction bases with no gene match: 2. Germline lookup yields CDR1 LGHNA and CDR2 YSLEER. The CDR3 is 16 amino acids. The CDR3 bases are TGCGCCAGCAGCCAAGCGCGGGGGACGAACACCGGGGAGCTGTTTTTT. It encodes CASSQARGTNTGELFF.

This clonotype was counted at least ten times. The V gene is TRBV12-3 or TRBV12-4, the J gene TRBJ1-1; D is ambiguous. The CDR3 loop spans 13 amino acids. The V gene lost 2 bases and the J gene lost 5 bases, with 9 bases spanning the gap. The CDR3 loop reads CASSLSEVTEAFF. The CDR3 DNA sequence: TGTGCCAGCAGTTTAAGTGAGGTTACTGAAGCTTTCTTT.

J is TRBJ2-3 and V is TRBV12-3 or TRBV12-4; 7 bases agree with TRBD2. V lost 1 base to trimming and J lost 6 bases; unmatched junction nucleotides: 10. The CDR3 covers 16 residues. CDR3 nucleotides: TGTGCCAGCAGTTTAGGGGCTAGCGGCACAACGGATACGCAGTATTTT. This encodes CASSLGASGTTDTQYF.

V gene TRBV2 combines with J gene TRBJ1-5; unclear D gene. Germline V CDR1 and CDR2: SNHLY, FYNNEI. The CDR3 totals 14 residues. V lost 2 bases to trimming and J lost 5 bases, with 10 bases between them. In nucleotides, the CDR3 is TGTGCCAGCAGTGAAAGGAATCCGCATCAGCCCCAGCATTTT. Protein product: CASSERNPHQPQHF.

The chain carries TRBV28 and TRBJ1-4; D is uncertain. The CDR3 is 14 amino acids. Trimming removed 4 bases at V and 7 bases at J, with 13 bases between. Germline CDR1 MDHEN, CDR2 SYDVKM. The CDR3 here is CASSSTWEGEKLFF. The CDR3 bases are TGTGCCAGCAGTTCCACTTGGGAAGGTGAAAAACTGTTTTTT.

This clonotype was recorded at least ten times. The chain employs TRBV11-2 and TRBJ2-5; 9 nucleotides match TRBD1. The germline V gene has CDR1 SGHAT and CDR2 FQNNGV. This CDR3 is built from 14 residues. Unmatched junction bases numbered 6, after V lost 5 bases and J lost 5 bases. The CDR3 nucleotides read TGTGCCAGCAGCCGTACAGGGGGCGTCGAGACCCAGTACTTC. This codes for CASSRTGGVETQYF. The full variable domain, with the rest looked up from reference TRBV11-2 and TRBJ2-5, is EAGVAQSPRYKIIEKRQSVAFWCNPISGHATLYWYQQILGQGPKLLIQFQNNGVVDDSQLPKDRFSAERLKGVDSTLKIQPAKLEDSAVYLCASSRTGGVETQYFGPGTRLLVL.

This clonotype was seen at least ten times. V is TRBV7-2 and J is TRBJ1-2, with a possible D match to TRBD1 (6 bases). The V gene lost 3 bases and the J gene lost 7 bases, with 12 bases spanning the gap. The length of the CDR3 is 13 residues. In germline, CDR1 is SGHTA, CDR2 FQGNSA. The CDR3 bases are TGTGCCAGCAGCTTTCAGGGGTCGACTGGCTACACCTTC. Translating gives CASSFQGSTGYTF.

This clonotype came up a few times. The chain employs TRBV28 and TRBJ2-3; D gene ambiguous. Trimming left V 7 bases short and J 7 bases short, with 15 bases between. This CDR3 has 13 amino acids. CDR1 is MDHEN and CDR2 is SYDVKM in the germline V gene. The CDR3 here is CASTPLVQHTQYF. CDR3 bases: TGTGCCAGCACCCCCCTGGTTCAACATACGCAGTATTTT.

This clonotype was recorded a few times. The CDR3, as DNA: TGTGCCAGCAGCTTAGTGGCTAGCGGCGAGCAGTACTTC. Its protein is CASSLVASGEQYF. The chain recombines TRBV7-7 with TRBJ2-7; 7 bases match TRBD2. Germline V gives CDR1 SSHAT, CDR2 FNYEAQ (reference sequence). The CDR3 totals 13 residues. V was pared by 1 base and J by 6 bases, with 3 bases of the junction left unmatched.

This clonotype showed up many times. V is TRBV7-2 and J is TRBJ2-4; D uncertain. The V gene lost 5 bases and the J gene lost 6 bases, with 8 bases spanning the gap. CDR1 is SGHTA, CDR2 FQGNSA, per germline. The CDR3 has 12 residues. This CDR3 is CASSNEPNIQYF. DNA for the CDR3: TGTGCCAGCAGCAACGAACCAAACATTCAGTACTTC.